The 16 T cell receptor beta chains below come from one sample, sequenced in a study of human T cells and chemical hapten exposure (dated by TCRdb to the early 2020s). Receptors were amplified or captured by RACE. The instrument given in TCRdb is NextSeq 500. TCRdb reran the public reads through fastp at Q25 and MiXCR, keeping productive beta chains. Identical CDR3 proteins give one entry, which carries the most common genes and DNA. The sample table contains about 400,000 distinct CDR3 sequences; only one count was recorded for about 6% of them. About 5% of the sample rests with the top ten. The label giving this sample's time point can be read as: patch test 2, 6 weeks after DPC sensitization. Per the publication, the treatment or condition label means: therapeutic diphenylcyclopropenone sensitization with weekly scalp DPC. The sequencing here drew on whole blood, taken in connection with sensitization to the hapten diphenylcyclopropenone (DPC). The receptors derive from a woman aged 18-30 years with alopecia areata. Some clones in this sample may be carry-over from other donors' samples.

Of note for this clonotype: A much larger clonotype is one base distant, so this may be a read error. The gene calls are TRBV7-2 and TRBJ1-5; D remains unclear. This CDR3 has 14 amino acids. Germline V gives CDR1 SGHTA, CDR2 FQGNSA. As DNA, the CDR3 is TGTCCCAGCTCTTTCGCGATTAACAATCAGCCCCAGCATTTT. It translates to CPSSFAINNQPQHF.

This clonotype showed up many times. The V call is TRBV12-3 or TRBV12-4, the J call TRBJ1-1, with 8 bases identical to TRBD1. This CDR3 has 15 residues. V was clipped by 7 bases and J by 1 base; unmatched bases: 8. The CDR3 nucleotides read TGTGCCAGCACTCAAAAAGGACAGGGGAACACTGAAGCTTTCTTT. Its protein is CASTQKGQGNTEAFF.

This clonotype was detected a few times. The chain uses TRBV10-3 and TRBJ1-2, with 12 bases that match TRBD1. J gave up 4 bases and V 8 bases, and 5 bases lay outside the gene matches. Germline CDR1 and CDR2: ENHRY and SYGVKD. This CDR3 contains 14 residues. CDR3 amino acids: CAIPGQGATYGYTF. The CDR3 DNA reads as TGTGCCATCCCGGGACAGGGGGCGACCTATGGCTACACCTTC.

There are a few counts of this clonotype. CDR3 sequence (DNA): TGTGCCAGCAGTGAAGAATCTGATACGCAGTATTTT. This sequence encodes CASSEESDTQYF. This chain links TRBV2 with TRBJ2-3; D uncertain. Germline V gene data show CDR1 as SNHLY and CDR2 as FYNNEI. This CDR3 is 12 amino acids long. Trimming pared 1 base from V and 6 bases from J, leaving 5 bases between.

This clonotype was observed many times. The chain joins TRBV6-1 to TRBJ1-5, with TRBD1 as a possible D gene (6 bases). The V gene's germline CDR1 is MNHNS and CDR2 SASEGT. The CDR3 has 13 amino acids. The V end lost 6 bases, the J end lost 7 bases, and 13 bases lay between the germline ends. CDR3 coding DNA: TGTGCCAGCAGGTACAGGGAGGGACAGCCCCAGCATTTT. It specifies CASRYREGQPQHF.

In regard to this clonotype: A read error is possible here, since a much larger clone lies one base away. The chain recombines TRBV6-5 with TRBJ1-3, with D uncertain. Germline V gene lookup returns CDR1 MNHEY and CDR2 SVGAGI. This CDR3 is built from 14 residues. The CDR3, as DNA: TGTGCCAGCAGTCAAACACCCTCTGGAAACACCACATATTTT. Its translation: CASSQTPSGNTTYF.

This clonotype occurred many times. This sequence joins TRBV2 and TRBJ1-1, with 7 bases identical to TRBD1. The CDR3 has 14 residues. The ends lost 3 bases at V and 5 bases at J; junction bases unmatched: 6. Germline CDR1 SNHLY, CDR2 FYNNEI. In DNA, the CDR3 is TGTGCCAGCAGTGATCCAGGGGGATTTACTGAAGCTTTCTTT. This translates into CASSDPGGFTEAFF.

The CDR3 DNA is TGTGCCAGCAGCTCCGGACTAGCGCGCGAGACCCAGTACTTC. This sequence encodes CASSSGLARETQYF. The chain carries TRBV11-1 and TRBJ2-5; TRBD2 matches 9 bases. The V gene end was trimmed by 4 bases and the J gene end by 5 bases; junction bases not matched to a gene: 5. Germline assignment: CDR1 SGHAT and CDR2 FQDESV (reference sequence). The length of the CDR3 is 14 residues.

This chain connects TRBV14 to TRBJ2-3, with 10 bases that match TRBD2. The germline CDR1 and CDR2 sequences are SGHDN and FVKESK. This CDR3 has 17 amino acids. V shed 3 bases and J 2 bases; nucleotides not matched to a gene: 8. In nucleotides, the CDR3 is TGTGCCAGCAGCCATCAACTAGCGGGGCTCCTCACAGATACGCAGTATTTT. As protein: CASSHQLAGLLTDTQYF.

This clonotype was counted ten times or more. The chain links TRBV6-5 to TRBJ2-3, with a possible D match to TRBD2 (5 bases). From germline, CDR1 is MNHEY and CDR2 SVGAGI. The germline V and J ends were trimmed by 4 bases and 1 base, with 9 bases remaining between them. This CDR3 contains 14 residues. Here the CDR3 reads CASSLGDGTDTQYF. DNA for the CDR3: TGTGCCAGCAGTTTGGGAGACGGCACAGATACGCAGTATTTT.

V gene TRBV6-6 combines with J gene TRBJ2-2; possible D gene TRBD2, 6 bases. V lost 8 bases and J lost 1, with 14 bases in between. Germline V lookup: CDR1 MNHNY, CDR2 SVGAGI (reference sequence). The CDR3 has 15 residues. For the CDR3, the DNA is TGTGCCAGCCGTCAATCGGGACTGAACACCGGGGAGCTGTTTTTT. Its protein product is CASRQSGLNTGELFF.

This clonotype was observed at least ten times. This chain links TRBV5-1 with TRBJ2-7, with 9 bases lining up with TRBD1. J gave up 0 bases and V 3 bases, and 4 bases lay outside the gene matches. The CDR3 has 15 amino acids. CDR1 and CDR2 (germline): SGHRS, YFSETQ. In nucleotides, the CDR3 is TGCGCCAGCAGCTCCGGGACAGGGTACTCCTACGAGCAGTACTTC. It specifies CASSSGTGYSYEQYF.

The gene calls are TRBV12-3 or TRBV12-4 and TRBJ1-2; TRBD1 matches 7 bases. V lost 7 bases and J lost 6; bases outside the gene matches: 11. This CDR3 spans 14 amino acids. The CDR3 protein is CASTSPETGNGYTF. CDR3 in DNA: TGTGCCAGCACCTCCCCGGAGACAGGGAATGGCTACACCTTC.

This chain links TRBV12-3 or TRBV12-4 with TRBJ1-5, with D possibly being TRBD1 (5 bases). This CDR3 has 13 amino acids. Trimming removed 6 bases at V and 5 bases at J, with 11 bases between. In DNA, the CDR3 is TGTGCCAGCAGCCGACAGCCAGATCAGCCCCAGCATTTT. Protein product: CASSRQPDQPQHF.

The chain links TRBV6-2 or TRBV6-3 to TRBJ1-6; no clear D. The germline V gene has CDR1 MNHEY and CDR2 SVGEGT. The CDR3 consists of 13 residues. V was clipped by 6 bases and J by 18 bases, with 21 bases between them. The CDR3 sequence: CASSSSGLPHPHF. CDR3 nucleotide sequence: TGTGCCAGCAGCTCTTCTGGACTCCCTCACCCCCACTTT.

This clonotype was observed at least ten times. The chain has TRBV28 and TRBJ2-7; D unresolved. From germline, CDR1 is MDHEN and CDR2 SYDVKM. This CDR3 comprises 14 residues. Between the trimmed V and J ends, which lost 2 bases and 2 bases, there was a span of 10 bases. CDR3 coding DNA: TGTGCCAGCAGTTTACCCGCCGGAGCCTACGAGCAGTACTTC. Translating it yields CASSLPAGAYEQYF.